One and the same sample provided the 26 T cell receptor beta chains below, sequenced in a study of beta chain features in type 1 diabetes. The entirety of the isolated RNA underwent reverse transcription, so expressed TCRB transcripts were sequenced. The repertoire was sequenced with immunoSEQ multiplex PCR; TCRdb's copy has only in-frame clones and lacks some. The sample contains roughly 450,000 clones, approximately 15% of which appear only once. Source material: naive CD4+ T cells from blood. Receptors originate from a man aged 25 to 40 in good health.

This clone has only a few counts. This sequence joins TRBV30 and TRBJ1-1; tentatively, D is TRBD1 (5 bases). Germline CDR1 reads GTSNPN; CDR2 reads SVGIG (reference sequence). The CDR3 runs 11 residues. Trimming removed 4 bases at V and 8 bases at J, with 11 bases between. The DNA for the CDR3 is TGTGCCTGGACCGATGCAGGGGAAGCTTTCTTT. It specifies CAWTDAGEAFF.

This clone was seen only a few times. The V and J genes are TRBV9 and TRBJ2-3; 13 positions match TRBD2. Germline V CDR1 and CDR2: SGDLS, YYNGEE. The CDR3 spans 19 residues. The V and J ends lost 4 bases and 8 bases, in that order; junction bases with no gene match: 19. The CDR3 DNA is TGTGCCAGCAGCACAGACCACGGGACTAGCGGGGAAAAGGTGGCTACGCAGTATTTT. Protein: CASSTDHGTSGEKVATQYF.

This clone was observed a handful of times. J is TRBJ1-4 and V is TRBV14; no firm D call. The CDR3 has 13 residues. The ends were cut back, 4 bases at V and 4 bases at J, with 7 bases in the middle. Looked up from germline, CDR1 is SGHDN and CDR2 is FVKESK. CDR3 amino acids: CASSRADNEKLFF. The CDR3 DNA is TGTGCCAGCAGCCGGGCAGATAATGAAAAACTGTTTTTT.

V gene TRBV5-4 combines with J gene TRBJ2-3; 7 positions agree with TRBD2. This CDR3 spans 14 amino acids. Losses at the gene ends were 5 bases for V and 2 bases for J; bases not matched to a gene: 5. The V gene's germline CDR1 is SGHNT and CDR2 YYREEE (reference sequence). CDR3 protein: CASRDKRDTDTQYF. The CDR3 DNA is TGTGCCAGCAGGGACAAGCGGGACACAGATACGCAGTATTTT.

The V and J genes are TRBV4-1 and TRBJ2-7; 10 nucleotides agree with TRBD1. Germline V gene data show CDR1 as MGHRA and CDR2 as YSYEKL. The CDR3 sequence is 15 residues long. The trim removed 7 bases at V and 5 bases at J, leaving 11 bases unmatched. CDR3 protein: CASNRAGQGENEQYF. As DNA, the CDR3 is TGCGCCAGCAACCGAGCCGGACAGGGGGAAAACGAGCAGTACTTC.

The chain employs TRBV18 and TRBJ2-1; 8 bases line up with TRBD2. Germline V gene lookup returns CDR1 KGHSH and CDR2 LQKENI. The J segment lost 4 bases and the V segment lost 1 base, leaving 3 bases of the junction unmatched. This CDR3 spans 15 amino acids. The CDR3 DNA follows: TGTGCCAGCTCACCACTTGGGACTAGTTACAATGAGCAGTTCTTC. It encodes CASSPLGTSYNEQFF.

The rearrangement links TRBV27 to TRBJ2-2; 9 bases agree with TRBD2. Per germline, CDR1 MNHEY and CDR2 SMNVEV (reference sequence). The V gene end was trimmed by 4 bases and the J gene end by 0 bases; junction bases not matched to a gene: 9. There are 18 residues in the CDR3. This CDR3 reads CASSSPSGVIANTGELFF. CDR3 DNA sequence: TGTGCCAGCAGTTCTCCTAGCGGGGTTATCGCGAACACCGGGGAGCTGTTTTTT.

This clone was observed a handful of times. It is unclear where the CDR3 begins or ends on the DNA, so no DNA is shown, and the CDR3 is as TCRdb lists it. The V call is TRBV28, the J call TRBJ2-1; the table calls TRBD2, which could not be checked here. The CDR3 is 16 residues long, counting both termini. The germline CDR1 and CDR2 sequences are MDHEN and SYDVKM. Here the CDR3 reads CASTTSGQRNYNEQFF.

The chain has TRBV30 and TRBJ1-5; TRBD1 is a possible D gene (6 bases). Germline CDR1 reads GTSNPN; CDR2 reads SVGIG (reference sequence). With 1 base removed from V and 2 bases from J, the gap between germline ends came to 12 bases. CDR3 length equals 15 residues. The CDR3 is CAWSEGVSGNQPQHF. In DNA, the CDR3 is TGTGCCTGGAGTGAGGGGGTTTCGGGCAATCAGCCCCAGCATTTT.

This clone came up a few times. CDR3 in DNA: TGTGCCTGGGCAACCCACGGTGCCAGCGAGCAGTACGTC. It encodes CAWATHGASEQYV. V and J are TRBV30 and TRBJ2-7; no clear D. Germline V gene data show CDR1 as GTSNPN and CDR2 as SVGIG (reference sequence). Trimming stripped 5 bases from V and 6 bases from J, with 17 bases between. CDR3 length: 13 residues.

The V call is TRBV21-1, the J call TRBJ1-4. TRBV21-1 is noted as a pseudogene. This CDR3 spans 15 amino acids. The CDR3 sequence is CASSKDGEIREKLFF. CDR3 sequence (DNA): TGTGCCAGCAGCAAAGACGGGGAGATACGGGAAAAACTGTTTTTT.

V and J are TRBV9 and TRBJ1-6, with 9 bases that match TRBD1. The V segment lost 3 bases and the J segment 14 bases; nucleotides outside the gene matches: 6. The germline V gene has CDR1 SGDLS and CDR2 YYNGEE. The CDR3 spans 13 residues. CDR3 nucleotides: TGTGCCAGCAGCGGACAGGGGGGCAAAACCCTCCACTTT. Translation: CASSGQGGKTLHF.

The chain combines TRBV7-3 with TRBJ2-1; D ambiguous. Looked up from germline, CDR1 is SGHTA and CDR2 is FQGTGA. This CDR3 has 12 amino acids. V was shortened by 5 bases and J by 5 bases, with 7 bases between the two germline ends. The CDR3 protein is CASSQENNEQFF. In nucleotides, the CDR3 is TGTGCCAGCAGCCAAGAAAACAATGAGCAGTTCTTC.

Turning to this clone: Other DNA sequences in this specimen translate into the identical CDR3. The V gene is TRBV5-4, the J gene TRBJ1-1; no clear D. The V end lost 0 bases, the J end lost 0 bases, and 3 bases lay between the germline ends. The CDR3 runs 13 residues. Germline V gives CDR1 SGHNT, CDR2 YYREEE (reference sequence). In nucleotides, the CDR3 is TGTGCCAGCAGCTTGGTCATGAACACTGAAGCTTTCTTT. The encoded protein is CASSLVMNTEAFF.

The chain uses TRBV9 and TRBJ2-4; D not certain. V lost 4 bases to trimming and J lost 0 bases, with 14 bases between them. CDR1 and CDR2 (germline): SGDLS, YYNGEE. This CDR3 is built from 16 residues. The CDR3 sequence is CASSLDVGLAKNIQYF. The CDR3 nucleotides are TGTGCCAGCAGCCTAGACGTAGGCTTAGCCAAAAACATTCAGTACTTC.

Worth noting for this clone: It may be a read error: a sequence one base away is much more abundant. The same CDR3 also results from other DNA sequences found in this sample. The genes are TRBV9 and TRBJ2-3, with D hard to call. This CDR3 is built from 12 residues. Germline V gives CDR1 SGDLS, CDR2 YYNGEE. Trimming took off 4 bases at V and 1 base at J, with 4 bases between the two ends. The CDR3, as DNA: TGTGCCAGCAGCCCTCGCACAGATACGCAGTATTTT. As protein: CASSPRTDTQYF.

This clone showed up just a few times. The rearrangement links TRBV2 to TRBJ2-5; D is undetermined. The V end lost 4 bases, the J end lost 7 bases, and 13 bases lay between the germline ends. The germline gives CDR1 SNHLY, CDR2 FYNNEI. This CDR3 has 13 residues. The chain's CDR3 is CASSGRVTATQYF. The CDR3 DNA is TGTGCCAGCAGTGGCCGTGTAACGGCGACCCAGTACTTC.

This clone was counted once. The chain carries TRBV7-6 and TRBJ2-5; D tentatively fits TRBD1 or TRBD2 (5 bases each). V shed 2 bases and J shed 5 bases, with 18 bases lying between them. The CDR3 contains 16 residues. CDR1 is SGHVS and CDR2 is FNYEAQ in the germline V gene. DNA of the CDR3: TGTGCCAGCAGCTTACCCCTGTTCGGGGCGGCGGAGACCCAGTACTTC. Translated: CASSLPLFGAAETQYF.

This clone was found a few times. The V and J genes are TRBV29-1 and TRBJ1-4, with 10 positions matching TRBD1. The CDR3 is 14 residues long. Germline CDR1 and CDR2: SQVTM and ANQGSEA. The ends lost 7 bases at V and 8 bases at J; junction bases unmatched: 10. CDR3 sequence reads: CSGMGDRGTEKLFF. In DNA, the CDR3 is TGCAGCGGGATGGGGGACAGGGGCACAGAAAAACTGTTTTTT.

V gene TRBV2 combines with J gene TRBJ2-3; TRBD2 matches 10 bases. The V gene end was trimmed by 7 bases and the J gene end by 9 bases; junction bases not matched to a gene: 19. The V gene's germline CDR1 is SNHLY and CDR2 FYNNEI. CDR3 length equals 17 residues. CDR3 protein: CASIRQGGLADLPTQYF. The CDR3 nucleotides read TGTGCCAGCATCCGACAGGGAGGACTAGCGGATCTTCCCACGCAGTATTTT.

This clone was counted only a few times. The chain couples TRBV9 to TRBJ2-1; no reliable D call. V was trimmed by 0 bases and J by 2 bases, leaving 6 bases between them. CDR3 size: 14 residues. Per the germline V gene, CDR1 is SGDLS and CDR2 is YYNGEE. CDR3 sequence (DNA): TGTGCCAGCAGCGTAGCTACAACCTACAATGAGCAGTTCTTC. Protein: CASSVATTYNEQFF.

V usage is TRBV9 and J usage is TRBJ1-2; D remains unclear. Trimming shortened V by 4 bases and J by 8 bases, and 3 bases separated the two germline ends. CDR3 size: 9 residues. Germline CDR1 reads SGDLS; CDR2 reads YYNGEE. The CDR3 bases are TGTGCCAGCAGCCCCGGCTACACCTTC. Translating gives CASSPGYTF.

The chain carries TRBV10-3 and TRBJ2-7, with 9 bases fitting TRBD1. This CDR3 is built from 14 residues. Per germline, CDR1 ENHRY and CDR2 SYGVKD. The CDR3 coding sequence is TGTGCCATCAGGGAGTCCGGGACAGGGTACGAGCAGTACGTC. As protein: CAIRESGTGYEQYV.

The CDR3 protein is CASGPVANTEAFF. The CDR3 region has the DNA TGTGCCAGCGGGCCTGTGGCAAACACTGAAGCTTTCTTT. The chain combines TRBV5-4 with TRBJ1-1, with no clear D. CDR3 size: 13 residues. Trimming removed 7 bases from V and 2 bases from J, with 12 bases in between. Germline loops: CDR1 SGHNT, CDR2 YYREEE (reference sequence). The whole variable domain, filled in from reference TRBV5-4 and TRBJ1-1, reads ETGVTQSPTHLIKTRGQQVTLRCSSQSGHNTVSWYQQALGQGPQFIFQYYREEENGRGNFPPRFSGLQFPNYSSELNVNALELDDSALYLCASGPVANTEAFFGQGTRLTVV.

This clone came up a few times. This chain links TRBV9 with TRBJ2-4; D is undetermined. Trimming pared 2 bases from V and 1 base from J, leaving 13 bases between. This CDR3 has 16 residues. Germline V CDR1 and CDR2: SGDLS, YYNGEE. The CDR3 spells CASSVNGAWAKNIQYF. Written as DNA, the CDR3 is TGTGCCAGCAGCGTCAACGGAGCCTGGGCCAAAAACATTCAGTACTTC.

This clone has only a few counts. The chain couples TRBV5-4 to TRBJ1-5; D is perhaps TRBD1 (5 bases). CDR3 length: 14 amino acids. Germline assignment: CDR1 SGHNT and CDR2 YYREEE (reference sequence). Trimming stripped 2 bases from V and 4 bases from J, with 10 bases between. The CDR3: CASSFQGSNQPQHF. The CDR3 bases are TGTGCCAGCAGCTTCCAGGGATCTAATCAGCCCCAGCATTTT.